Below are 22 T cell receptor beta chains sequenced from a single sample in a study of blood T cell repertoires in COVID-19. Measured with immunoSEQ multiplex PCR; TCRdb has only the in-frame clones, and not every one. The sample holds 130,000 to 150,000 clones; about 83% are singletons and the top ten take roughly 6.2%. Material: PBMCs or T cells enriched from blood (not recorded which). The receptors come from a woman in her fifties or sixties who had been exposed to COVID-19.

J is TRBJ1-1 and V is TRBV2; TRBD1 might be the D (6 bases). This CDR3 is built from 14 residues. CDR1 is SNHLY and CDR2 is FYNNEI in the germline V gene. The germline V and J ends were trimmed by 7 bases and 4 bases, with 16 bases remaining between them. CDR3 DNA sequence: TGTGCCAGCACCGTTCCGGGACAAGCCACTGAAGCTTTCTTT. This codes for CASTVPGQATEAFF.

This sequence joins TRBV2 and TRBJ2-3, with a tentative D call TRBD2 (5 bases). Germline V lookup: CDR1 SNHLY, CDR2 FYNNEI. The CDR3 length is 15 residues. Deletions cut 7 bases from V and 6 bases from J, with 20 bases between. The CDR3 region is CASNTGGVSGDTQYF. The DNA for the CDR3 is TGTGCCAGCAACACCGGAGGAGTATCGGGGGATACGCAGTATTTT. Together with reference TRBV2 and TRBJ2-3, the CDR3 gives the full variable domain: EPEVTQTPSHQVTQMGQEVILRCVPISNHLYFYWYRQILGQKVEFLVSFYNNEISEKSEIFDDQFSVERPDGSNFTLKIRSTKLEDSAMYFCASNTGGVSGDTQYFGPGTRLTVL.

The gene calls are TRBV6-1 and TRBJ2-7; possibly TRBD2 for D (6 bases). Trimming took 5 bases from V and 5 from J, leaving 16 bases between them. Germline V lookup: CDR1 MNHNS, CDR2 SASEGT. The length of the CDR3 is 14 residues. CDR3 sequence reads: CASSLPSVTDEQYF. For the CDR3, the DNA is TGTGCCAGCAGTTTGCCTAGCGTAACCGACGAGCAGTACTTC.

The rearrangement uses TRBV5-1 and TRBJ2-5, with TRBD2 as a possible D gene (6 bases). Germline V CDR1 and CDR2: SGHRS, YFSETQ. This CDR3 region has 14 residues. V lost 3 bases, J lost 7 bases, and 16 bases lay in between. Here the CDR3 reads CASSWDSAAGTQYF. The CDR3 DNA reads TGCGCCAGCAGCTGGGACTCCGCAGCGGGGACCCAGTACTTC.

The rearrangement joins TRBV7-7 to TRBJ2-5; D perhaps matches TRBD1 (8 bases). The V and J ends lost 5 bases and 5 bases respectively, with 18 bases between them. The CDR3 covers 15 residues. CDR1 is SSHAT and CDR2 is FNYEAQ in the germline V gene (reference sequence). CDR3 protein: CASSPGQGLRETQYF. The DNA of the CDR3 is TGTGCCAGCAGCCCAGGACAGGGACTACGTGAGACCCAGTACTTC.

This chain uses TRBV5-8 with TRBJ1-4, with 7 bases fitting TRBD1. Germline V lookup: CDR1 SGHTS, CDR2 YDEGEE. The CDR3 runs 15 residues. Germline trimming cut 0 bases from V and 7 bases from J; bases unmatched to any gene: 6. For the CDR3, the DNA is TGTGCCAGCAGCTTGGATGGGCGGGACAGTGAAAAACTGTTTTTT. It translates to CASSLDGRDSEKLFF.

The rearrangement uses TRBV6-5 and TRBJ1-2, with D hard to call. In germline, CDR1 is MNHEY, CDR2 SVGAGI. V shed 0 bases and J shed 7 bases, with 15 bases lying between them. The CDR3 has 15 amino acids. This CDR3 reads CASSYSGGANGGYTF. In DNA form, the CDR3 reads TGTGCCAGCAGTTACTCCGGTGGAGCGAACGGTGGCTACACCTTC.

The chain recombines TRBV7-2 with TRBJ1-5; D is unresolved. CDR1 SGHTA and CDR2 FQGNSA come from the germline V gene. V gave up 5 bases and J gave up 9 bases, with 14 bases separating them. CDR3 length: 13 residues. The CDR3 reads CASSPAVTGPQHF. Written as DNA, the CDR3 is TGTGCCAGCAGCCCCGCGGTCACTGGGCCCCAGCATTTT.

The chain couples TRBV5-1 to TRBJ2-3, with TRBD1 identical over 7 bases. V gave up 4 bases and J gave up 0 bases; unmatched junction bases: 5. Germline-derived CDR1 and CDR2 are SGHRS and YFSETQ. The CDR3 length is 15 residues. In DNA form, the CDR3 reads TGCGCCAGCAGCACCCAGGGGGATAGCACAGATACGCAGTATTTT. This sequence encodes CASSTQGDSTDTQYF.

The chain joins TRBV6-5 to TRBJ2-3; D not certain. The CDR3 sequence is 11 residues long. The germline V and J ends were trimmed by 2 bases and 6 bases, with 3 bases remaining between them. Per the germline V gene, CDR1 is MNHEY and CDR2 is SVGAGI. The CDR3 reads CASSYADTQYF. CDR3 coding DNA: TGTGCCAGCAGTTACGCGGATACGCAGTATTTT.

This clone was counted a single time. The chain recombines TRBV6-2 or TRBV6-3 with TRBJ2-1, with 11 bases aligning to TRBD2. The CDR3 spans 15 residues. Looked up from germline, CDR1 is MNHEY and CDR2 is SVGEGT. J was trimmed by 7 bases and V by 6 bases; bases with no gene match: 8. CDR3 DNA: TGTGCCAGCAGCCAGCTAGCGGGAGGAAGAAATGAGCAGTTCTTC. Its protein product is CASSQLAGGRNEQFF.

V usage is TRBV21-1 and J usage is TRBJ2-3; the DNA was not used to check the table's D call, TRBD2. TRBV21-1 is reported as a pseudogene. The CDR3 extends over 20 amino acids. DNA of the CDR3: TGTGCCAGCAGCAAAACTGGACTAGCGGGGGGGCCAAGCCTAAAAAATACGCAGTATTTT. Protein sequence: CASSKTGLAGGPSLKNTQYF.

The chain has TRBV15 and TRBJ2-3; D possibly corresponds to TRBD2 (5 bases). Deletions cut 8 bases from V and 4 bases from J, with 10 bases between. Germline CDR1 LNHNV, CDR2 YYDKDF (reference sequence). CDR3 size: 12 residues. CDR3 sequence reads: CATGEGPDTQYF. CDR3 sequence (DNA): TGTGCCACCGGAGAGGGCCCAGATACGCAGTATTTT.

The genes are TRBV4-3 and TRBJ2-4; 9 nucleotides match TRBD2. J gave up 4 bases and V 0 bases, and 4 bases lay outside the gene matches. Germline-derived CDR1 and CDR2 are LGHNA and YSLEER. This CDR3 is 16 amino acids long. In nucleotides, the CDR3 is TGCGCCAGCAGCCAAGAGGTGGCGGGAGGGAAAAACATTCAGTACTTC. This gives the protein CASSQEVAGGKNIQYF.

V and J are TRBV18 and TRBJ1-3; 7 positions match TRBD1. Unmatched junction bases numbered 3, after V lost 5 bases and J lost 2 bases. The CDR3 extends over 14 amino acids. Germline CDR1 and CDR2: KGHSH and LQKENI. The CDR3 DNA sequence: TGTGCCAGCTCATCCGACAGGGCTGGAAACACCATATATTTT. Translation: CASSSDRAGNTIYF.

Written as DNA, the CDR3 is TGTGCCAGCACCCCAACTACTCTAGCCAAAAACATTCAGTACTTC. Translating it yields CASTPTTLAKNIQYF. The chain couples TRBV6-2 or TRBV6-3 to TRBJ2-4; no definite D call. The germline V gene encodes CDR1 MNHEY and CDR2 SVGEGT. CDR3 size: 15 residues. V lost 7 bases and J 0 bases, leaving 13 bases between the germline ends.

The table lists this clone with many counts. The gene calls are TRBV12-3 or TRBV12-4 and TRBJ1-2; D gene uncertain. The CDR3 covers 12 residues. Trimming shortened V by 3 bases and J by 11 bases, and 13 bases separated the two germline ends. Written as DNA, the CDR3 is TGTGCCAGCAGTTTCCTCCAAAGCCCTTACACCTTC. Its translation is CASSFLQSPYTF.

The V gene is TRBV4-2, the J gene TRBJ2-2, with 11 nucleotides matching TRBD2. Germline trimming cut 1 base from V and 1 base from J; bases unmatched to any gene: 8. The CDR3 runs to 19 residues. Germline V gene lookup returns CDR1 LGHNA and CDR2 YNFKEQ. Written as DNA, the CDR3 is TGTGCCAGCAGCCAAGCGAAGGCTAGCGGGGGGCTGAACACCGGGGAGCTGTTTTTT. As protein: CASSQAKASGGLNTGELFF.

The chain has TRBV7-9 and TRBJ1-2, with unresolved D. V lost 8 bases to trimming and J lost 3 bases, with 16 bases between them. The germline CDR1 and CDR2 sequences are SEHNR and FQNEAQ (reference sequence). CDR3 size: 14 residues. As DNA, the CDR3 is TGTGCCAGCGCCCCCGGAGGACTTCACTATGGCTACACCTTC. Residues: CASAPGGLHYGYTF. Full variable domain (remainder filled in from reference TRBV7-9 and TRBJ1-2): DTGVSQNPRHKITKRGQNVTFRCDPISEHNRLYWYRQTLGQGPEFLTYFQNEAQLEKSRLLSDRFSAERPKGSFSTLEIQRTEQGDSAMYLCASAPGGLHYGYTFGSGTRLTVV.

The rearrangement joins TRBV19 to TRBJ2-1, with TRBD1 as a possible D gene (6 bases). CDR3 length: 14 amino acids. V dropped 5 bases and J dropped 10 bases, with 18 bases sitting between them. The V gene's germline CDR1 is LNHDA and CDR2 SQIVND (reference sequence). CDR3 nucleotide sequence: TGTGCCAGTAGTCTCGGTGACAGGTTAGGAGAGCAGTTCTTC. Its translation is CASSLGDRLGEQFF.

This chain links TRBV5-1 with TRBJ2-5; TRBD2 might be the D (6 bases). From germline, CDR1 is SGHRS and CDR2 YFSETQ. Trimming cost V 3 bases and J 5 bases, with 17 bases left between them. The CDR3 runs to 15 residues. CDR3 loop: CASSSWGGGLETQYF. Here the CDR3 DNA reads TGCGCCAGCAGCTCTTGGGGCGGAGGGTTGGAGACCCAGTACTTC.

In its sample, this clone was seen once. The chain joins TRBV18 to TRBJ1-1; D uncertain. CDR1 and CDR2 (germline): KGHSH, LQKENI. V was trimmed by 3 bases and J by 7 bases, leaving 15 bases between them. This CDR3 comprises 14 residues. The CDR3, as DNA: TGTGCCAGCTCACCGTGGACGAGGGCCGATGAAGCTTTCTTT. It translates to CASSPWTRADEAFF.